The clone carrying this T cell receptor beta chain was detected only once. TCRdb's table, derived via immunoSEQ multiplex PCR, lists solely in-frame clones and lacks some. The sample holds about 65,000 clones, 93% seen once. The CDR3 covers 17 residues. The germline V gene has CDR1 LNHNV and CDR2 YYDKDF (reference sequence). V lost 3 bases, J lost 2 bases, and 14 bases lay in between. The sample belongs to a study of blood T cell repertoires in COVID-19. At the level of the study: Both acute and convalescent COVID-19 samples were obtained from the United States, Italy and Spain. Sample material is recorded as cDNA or gDNA derived from T cells, B-cell-depleted T cells, or PBMCs.

The receptor's source is a man aged 65-85 years with active COVID-19. The chain recombines TRBV15 with TRBJ2-6; possibly TRBD1 for D (7 bases). Sequenced sample: peripheral blood. The CDR3 protein is CATSSRQGGAGANVLTF. CDR3 DNA sequence: TGTGCCACCAGCAGTAGACAGGGAGGCGCTGGGGCCAACGTCCTGACTTTC.